This TCR beta chain is from a study of T cell changes during pregnancy in multiple sclerosis. The CDR3 spans 15 residues. V gave up 5 bases and J gave up 5 bases; unmatched junction bases: 7. In germline, CDR1 is MNHEY, CDR2 SMNVEV (reference sequence). Sequencing was performed with immunoSEQ multiplex PCR; in TCRdb, only in-frame clones are kept and a portion is missing. Here the sample spans 48,000 or so clones, 88% being singletons. The receptor's source is a female donor with multiple sclerosis, enrolled in a pregnancy study. This rearrangement joins TRBV27 to TRBJ2-3; 10 bases are shared with TRBD2. The sample here was CD4+ T cells from peripheral blood mononuclear cells, taken in the second trimester of pregnancy. CDR3: CASSTPQREGDTQYF. The DNA of the CDR3 is TGTGCCAGCAGTACCCCCCAGCGGGAGGGAGATACGCAGTATTTT.